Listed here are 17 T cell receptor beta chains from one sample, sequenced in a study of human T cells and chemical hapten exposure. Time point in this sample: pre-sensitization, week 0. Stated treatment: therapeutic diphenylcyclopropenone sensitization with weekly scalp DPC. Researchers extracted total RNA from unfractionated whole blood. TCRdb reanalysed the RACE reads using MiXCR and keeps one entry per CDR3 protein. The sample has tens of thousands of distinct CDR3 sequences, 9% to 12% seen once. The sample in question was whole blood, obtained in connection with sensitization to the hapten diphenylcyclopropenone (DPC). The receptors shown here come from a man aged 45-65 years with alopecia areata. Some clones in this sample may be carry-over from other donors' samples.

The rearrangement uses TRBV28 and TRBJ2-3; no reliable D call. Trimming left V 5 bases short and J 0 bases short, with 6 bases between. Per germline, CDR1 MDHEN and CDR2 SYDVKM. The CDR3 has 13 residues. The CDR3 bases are TGTGCCAGCAGTCGACCTAGCACAGATACGCAGTATTTT. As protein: CASSRPSTDTQYF.

This CDR3 is CASSPKRGTGELFF. CDR3 nucleotides: TGTGCCAGCAGTCCGAAAAGGGGCACCGGGGAGCTGTTTTTT. The chain employs TRBV3-1 and TRBJ2-2; the D gene is possibly TRBD1 (5 bases). From germline, CDR1 is LGHDT and CDR2 YNNKEL (reference sequence). Trimming cost V 6 bases and J 4 bases, with 12 bases left between them. The CDR3 has 14 residues. The variable domain in full, completed from reference TRBV3-1 and TRBJ2-2, reads DTAVSQTPKYLVTQMGNDKSIKCEQNLGHDTMYWYKQDSKKFLKIMFSYNNKELIINETVPNRFSPKSPDKAHLNLHINSLELGDSAVYFCASSPKRGTGELFFGEGSRLTVL.

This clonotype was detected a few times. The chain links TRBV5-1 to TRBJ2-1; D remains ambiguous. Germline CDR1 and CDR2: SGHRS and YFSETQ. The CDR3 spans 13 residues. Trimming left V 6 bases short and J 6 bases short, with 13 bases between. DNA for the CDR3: TGCGCCAGCATGCTCATTCCGGCCAATGAGCAGTTCTTC. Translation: CASMLIPANEQFF. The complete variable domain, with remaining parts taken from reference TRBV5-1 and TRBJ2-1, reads KAGVTQTPRYLIKTRGQQVTLSCSPISGHRSVSWYQQTPGQGLQFLFEYFSETQRNKGNFPGRFSGRQFSNSRSEMNVSTLELGDSALYLCASMLIPANEQFFGPGTRLTVL.

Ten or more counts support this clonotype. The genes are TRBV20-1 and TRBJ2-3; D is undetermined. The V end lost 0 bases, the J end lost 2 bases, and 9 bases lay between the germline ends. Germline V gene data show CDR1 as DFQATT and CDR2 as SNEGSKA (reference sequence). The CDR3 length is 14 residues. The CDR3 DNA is TGCAGTGCTAGAGACCCAAGATTCACAGATACGCAGTATTTT. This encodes CSARDPRFTDTQYF.

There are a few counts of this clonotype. CDR3 DNA sequence: TGCGCCAGCAGCTTACCGGAGACACTTAGCTCTGGAAACACCATATATTTT. The encoded protein is CASSLPETLSSGNTIYF. The chain couples TRBV5-1 to TRBJ1-3; unclear D gene. The CDR3 contains 17 residues. Trimming cost V 2 bases and J 0 bases, with 15 bases left between them. The germline V gene has CDR1 SGHRS and CDR2 YFSETQ. Filled out from reference TRBV5-1 and TRBJ1-3, the complete variable domain reads KAGVTQTPRYLIKTRGQQVTLSCSPISGHRSVSWYQQTPGQGLQFLFEYFSETQRNKGNFPGRFSGRQFSNSRSEMNVSTLELGDSALYLCASSLPETLSSGNTIYFGEGSWLTVV.

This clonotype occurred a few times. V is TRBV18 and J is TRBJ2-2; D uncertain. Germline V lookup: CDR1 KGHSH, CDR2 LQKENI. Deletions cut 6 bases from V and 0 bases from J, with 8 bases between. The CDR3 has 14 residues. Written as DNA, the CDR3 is TGTGCCAGCTCTGCCGTCACGAACACCGGGGAGCTGTTTTTT. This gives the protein CASSAVTNTGELFF.

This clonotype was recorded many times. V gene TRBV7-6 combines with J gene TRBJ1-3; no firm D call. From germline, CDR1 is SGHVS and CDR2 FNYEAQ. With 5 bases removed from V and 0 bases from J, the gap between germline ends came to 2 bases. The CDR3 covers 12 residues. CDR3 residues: CASSRSGNTIYF. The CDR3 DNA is TGTGCCAGCAGCCGCTCTGGAAACACCATATATTTT. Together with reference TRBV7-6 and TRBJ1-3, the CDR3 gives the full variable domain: GAGVSQSPRYKVTKRGQDVALRCDPISGHVSLYWYRQALGQGPEFLTYFNYEAQQDKSGLPNDRFSAERPEGSISTLTIQRTEQRDSAMYRCASSRSGNTIYFGEGSWLTVV.

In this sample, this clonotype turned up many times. The CDR3 loop is CASSYSGTSAQSSYNEQFF. The CDR3 nucleotides read TGTGCCAGCAGTTACTCTGGGACTAGCGCCCAAAGCTCCTACAATGAGCAGTTCTTC. J is TRBJ2-1 and V is TRBV6-5; TRBD2 matches 10 bases. Germline-derived CDR1 and CDR2 are MNHEY and SVGAGI. There are 19 residues in the CDR3. J was trimmed by 0 bases and V by 0 bases; bases with no gene match: 8.

The DNA of the CDR3 is TGTGCCAGCAGCTTAAGCAGGGGCTACACCTTC. Translated: CASSLSRGYTF. The V gene is TRBV7-2, the J gene TRBJ1-2; D is unresolved. The CDR3 has 11 amino acids. V lost 2 bases, J lost 8 bases, and 6 bases lay in between. Germline V gives CDR1 SGHTA, CDR2 FQGNSA.

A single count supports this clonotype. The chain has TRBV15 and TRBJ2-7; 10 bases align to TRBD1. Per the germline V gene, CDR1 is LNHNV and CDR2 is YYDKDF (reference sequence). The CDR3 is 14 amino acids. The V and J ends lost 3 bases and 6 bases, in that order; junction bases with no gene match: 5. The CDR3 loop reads CATSRDRTGGEQYF. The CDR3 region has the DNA TGTGCCACCAGCAGGGACAGGACAGGGGGCGAGCAGTACTTC.

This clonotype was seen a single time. In DNA form, the CDR3 reads TGCAGCGTTGACCAAGTCGATACGCAGTATTTT. Its translation is CSVDQVDTQYF. The gene calls are TRBV29-1 and TRBJ2-3; D uncertain. Germline V gene data show CDR1 as SQVTM and CDR2 as ANQGSEA. This CDR3 is 11 amino acids long. The V end lost 3 bases, the J end lost 6 bases, and 7 bases lay between the germline ends.

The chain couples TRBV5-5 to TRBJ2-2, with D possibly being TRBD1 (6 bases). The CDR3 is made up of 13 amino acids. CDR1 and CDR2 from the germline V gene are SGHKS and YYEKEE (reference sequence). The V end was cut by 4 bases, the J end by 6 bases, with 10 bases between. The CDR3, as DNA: TGTGCCAGCAGCGCTACAGGGCCCGGGGAGCTGTTTTTT. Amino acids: CASSATGPGELFF.

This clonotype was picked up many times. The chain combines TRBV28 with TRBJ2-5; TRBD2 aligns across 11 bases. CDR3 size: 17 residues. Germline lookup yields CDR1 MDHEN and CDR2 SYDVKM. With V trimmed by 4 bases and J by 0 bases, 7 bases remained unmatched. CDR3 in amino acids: CASSSPLAGGHQETQYF. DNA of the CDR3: TGTGCCAGCAGTTCCCCCCTAGCGGGAGGACACCAAGAGACCCAGTACTTC.

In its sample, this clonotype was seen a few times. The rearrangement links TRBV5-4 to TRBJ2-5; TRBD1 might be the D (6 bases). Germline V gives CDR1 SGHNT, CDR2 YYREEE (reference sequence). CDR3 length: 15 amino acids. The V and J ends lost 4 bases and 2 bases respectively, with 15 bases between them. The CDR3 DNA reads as TGTGCCAGCAGCCTTTACTCGACAGGTCAAGAGACCCAGTACTTC. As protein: CASSLYSTGQETQYF.

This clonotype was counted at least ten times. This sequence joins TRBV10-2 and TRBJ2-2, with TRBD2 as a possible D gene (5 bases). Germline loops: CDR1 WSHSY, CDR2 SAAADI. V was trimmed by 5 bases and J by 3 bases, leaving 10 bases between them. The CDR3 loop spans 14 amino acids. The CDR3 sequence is CASSFSGDTGELFF. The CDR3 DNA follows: TGCGCCAGCAGTTTTTCCGGGGACACCGGGGAGCTGTTTTTT.

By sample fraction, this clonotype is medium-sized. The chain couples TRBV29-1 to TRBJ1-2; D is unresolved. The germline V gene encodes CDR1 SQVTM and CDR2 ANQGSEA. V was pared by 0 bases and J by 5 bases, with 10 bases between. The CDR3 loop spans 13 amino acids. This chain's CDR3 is CSVEDQAEYGYTF. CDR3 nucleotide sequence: TGCAGCGTTGAAGATCAGGCGGAATATGGCTACACCTTC.

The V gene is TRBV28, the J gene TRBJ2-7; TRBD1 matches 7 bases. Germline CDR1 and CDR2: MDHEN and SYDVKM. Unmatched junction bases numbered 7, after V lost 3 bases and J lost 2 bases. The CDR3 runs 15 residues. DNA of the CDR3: TGTGCCAGCAGTTTGTTGACAGGGACAACCTACGAGCAGTACTTC. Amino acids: CASSLLTGTTYEQYF.